These 10 T cell receptor beta chains were all obtained from the same sample, sequenced in a study of radiotherapy plus CTLA-4 blockade in lung cancer. The repertoire was sequenced with immunoSEQ multiplex PCR; TCRdb's copy has only in-frame clones and lacks some. The sample contains 45,000 or so clones, approximately 76% of which appear only once. Specimen: peripheral blood, collected from a patient treated with radiotherapy plus ipilimumab. The receptors originated from a human donor with non-small cell lung cancer who had stable disease on radiotherapy plus ipilimumab.

The V call is TRBV28, the J call TRBJ2-3; D uncertain. Trimming left V 2 bases short and J 1 base short, with 10 bases between. In germline, CDR1 is MDHEN, CDR2 SYDVKM. This CDR3 region has 15 residues. CDR3 DNA: TGTGCCAGCAGTTTAGGGGATTGGGGCACAGATACGCAGTATTTT. Its protein product is CASSLGDWGTDTQYF.

The chain carries TRBV7-2 and TRBJ2-3; 11 bases are a match to TRBD2. The CDR3 runs 15 residues. V was clipped by 5 bases and J by 1 base; unmatched bases: 2. Germline V lookup: CDR1 SGHTA, CDR2 FQGNSA. The CDR3 DNA is TGTGCCAGCAGCCAGACTAGCGGGGGCACAGATACGCAGTATTTT. Translation gives CASSQTSGGTDTQYF.

The chain employs TRBV5-1 and TRBJ2-2; D possibly matches TRBD1 or TRBD2 (5 bases each). The CDR3 sequence is 17 residues long. Germline CDR1 and CDR2: SGHRS and YFSETQ. With 0 bases removed from V and 1 base from J, the gap between germline ends came to 13 bases. CDR3 amino acids: CASSLGWLRGNTGELFF. As DNA, the CDR3 is TGCGCCAGCAGCTTGGGTTGGTTGAGGGGGAACACCGGGGAGCTGTTTTTT.

CDR3 region: CATDGTGGSDEKLFF. In DNA, the CDR3 is TGTGCCACTGACGGGACAGGGGGCTCAGATGAAAAACTGTTTTTT. V and J are TRBV6-1 and TRBJ1-4; 12 bases are shared with TRBD1. J gave up 6 bases and V 10 bases, and 9 bases lay outside the gene matches. CDR3 size: 15 residues. CDR1 MNHNS and CDR2 SASEGT come from the germline V gene.

The chain couples TRBV6-1 to TRBJ2-7; D unclear. Germline CDR1 reads MNHNS; CDR2 reads SASEGT. The germline V and J ends were trimmed by 3 bases and 0 bases, with 9 bases remaining between them. The CDR3 sequence is 14 residues long. CDR3 in DNA: TGTGCCAGCAGTGAGCGGTACGACTCCTACGAGCAGTACTTC. It codes for CASSERYDSYEQYF.

The V and J genes are TRBV29-1 and TRBJ2-6, with D perhaps TRBD2 (5 bases). Germline CDR1 reads SQVTM; CDR2 reads ANQGSEA. The V and J ends lost 6 bases and 2 bases respectively, with 20 bases between them. CDR3 length: 17 residues. CDR3 loop: CSVALTPFGAGANVLTF. CDR3 DNA: TGCAGCGTAGCCCTCACCCCCTTCGGGGCTGGGGCCAACGTCCTGACTTTC.

This rearrangement joins TRBV4-1 to TRBJ1-1; D is unclear. Trimming cost V 1 base and J 1 base, with 13 bases left between them. CDR3 length: 16 residues. Germline CDR1 and CDR2: MGHRA and YSYEKL. CDR3 residues: CASSQGRWAQNTEAFF. CDR3 bases: TGCGCCAGCAGCCAAGGGAGGTGGGCGCAGAACACTGAAGCTTTCTTT.

The chain links TRBV30 to TRBJ1-1; D is unresolved. Germline CDR1 GTSNPN, CDR2 SVGIG (reference sequence). The CDR3 has 12 amino acids. The V and J ends lost 4 bases and 0 bases respectively, with 6 bases between them. Written as DNA, the CDR3 is TGTGCCTGGAAGGCGATGAACACTGAAGCTTTCTTT. It specifies CAWKAMNTEAFF.

J is TRBJ1-5 and V is TRBV28; TRBD1 matches 7 bases. CDR3 length equals 14 residues. V dropped 6 bases and J dropped 5; count of bases not matched to a gene: 7. The germline V gene encodes CDR1 MDHEN and CDR2 SYDVKM. The DNA of the CDR3 is TGTGCCAGCAGCTCACCGACAGGGCATCAGCCCCAGCATTTT. It is translated as CASSSPTGHQPQHF.

The rearrangement uses TRBV15 and TRBJ1-6, with TRBD1 matching over 7 bases. V lost 3 bases to trimming and J lost 10 bases; unmatched junction nucleotides: 12. This CDR3 spans 16 amino acids. Germline CDR1 is LNHNV and CDR2 is YYDKDF (reference sequence). The CDR3 reads CATSSYRGRGGSPLHF. The DNA of the CDR3 is TGTGCCACCAGCAGTTACAGGGGCCGTGGGGGATCACCCCTCCACTTT.